This T cell receptor (beta chain) was sequenced for a study of Graves' ophthalmopathy and Graves' hyperthyroidism. Study results and caveats: Ophthalmopathy and stable hyperthyroidism were discriminated by a 13-signature model, with approximately 88% sensitivity and around 77% specificity. Detected in blood as well were most expanded thyroid clonotypes with frequency above 0.001.

Beta-chain TCR CDR3 regions were amplified from RNA transcripts. The first round was an RT-PCR with HTBI primers, and the second round was a multiplex PCR. TCRdb re-derived calls from the multiplex PCR reads in MiXCR, one entry per CDR3 protein. The sample shows 260,000 or so distinct CDR3 sequences, around 45% of them seen only once. Regarding this clonotype: The antigen is not known.

PBMCs had their origin in fresh peripheral blood (more than 9.5 ml). V shed 0 bases and J shed 0 bases, with 7 bases lying between them. There are 15 residues in the CDR3. CDR1 is SGDLS, CDR2 YYNGEE, per germline. The V and J genes are TRBV9 and TRBJ1-3; D not resolved. Sequenced sample: peripheral blood. The sequence was collected from an adult man with Graves' ophthalmopathy. The CDR3 DNA is TGTGCCAGCAGCGTAGAAATTAGCTCTGGAAACACCATATATTTT. Translation gives CASSVEISSGNTIYF.